The clone carrying this TCR beta chain was counted a single time. Naive CD45RA+ and memory CD45RA-negative subsets were split from CD4+ cells. This sample is part of a study of shared clonotypes between healthy human individuals. Germline V gene lookup returns CDR1 MNHNS and CDR2 SASEGT. The CDR3 is 12 residues long. The V end was cut by 1 base, the J end by 7 bases, with 7 bases between. Each replicate PCR on the sorted subsets used about 220 ng DNA (approximately 27,000 T cell genomes). This table comes from immunoSEQ multiplex PCR, and its TCRdb copy is limited to in-frame clones, with some not included. The repertoire holds 950,000 to 1,300,000 clones, with roughly 70% as singletons.

The TCR comes from a man between 18 and 29 years old in good health. Input material: memory CD4+ T cells sorted from blood. As for subset: CD45RA-negative fraction. V gene TRBV6-1 combines with J gene TRBJ1-2; D gene uncertain. The CDR3 loop reads CASSEGARGYTF. DNA of the CDR3: TGTGCCAGCAGTGAAGGCGCGCGTGGCTACACCTTC.